Listed below are T cell receptor beta chains from one sample, sequenced in a study of Graves' ophthalmopathy and Graves' hyperthyroidism. Using its own MiXCR run on the multiplex PCR reads, TCRdb lists one record per CDR3 protein. The data hold around 660,000 distinct CDR3 sequences, with roughly 41% observed a single time. The sequenced material came from peripheral blood. These receptors all come from an adult man with Graves' ophthalmopathy. CDR3s include the opening cysteine and the closing phenylalanine or tryptophan. Fields, in order: clone size, D gene, V gene, J gene, CDR3 protein, CDR3 DNA. The D gene is left open where the match is weak. The size field is filled for only some rows; it gives once, few, many or a size class.

many	NA	TRBV7-9	TRBJ1-2	CASGGSGASAGYTF	TGTGCCAGCGGAGGCTCGGGGGCGTCCGCGGGCTACACCTTC
many	NA	TRBV6-5	TRBJ2-7	CASSIRDGSYEQYF	TGTGCCAGCAGTATCCGGGACGGGTCCTACGAGCAGTACTTC
once	NA	TRBV11-3	TRBJ1-5	CASSLDRIRGETQHF	TGTGCCAGCAGCTTAGATCGAATTAGAGGAGAGACCCAGCATTTT
NA	TRBD1	TRBV10-2	TRBJ2-7	CASSYSLGQSSYEQYF	TGTGCCAGCAGTTACTCCCTGGGACAGAGCTCCTACGAGCAGTACTTC
many	NA	TRBV20-1	TRBJ1-5	CSARDGDQPQHF	TGCAGTGCTAGAGACGGGGATCAGCCCCAGCATTTT
NA	NA	TRBV29-1	TRBJ2-5	CSVPGVETQYF	TGCAGCGTTCCGGGAGTGGAGACCCAGTACTTC
NA	TRBD1	TRBV6-1	TRBJ2-5	CASSESRDRGYRETQYF	TGTGCCAGCAGTGAAAGCCGGGACAGGGGTTATCGAGAGACCCAGTACTTC
many	TRBD2	TRBV2	TRBJ2-2	CASSPGLAGGELFF	TGTGCCAGCAGCCCGGGACTAGCGGGTGGGGAGCTGTTTTTT
many	TRBD1	TRBV19	TRBJ1-1	CASSRTGTGNTEAFF	TGTGCCAGTAGTCGCACCGGGACAGGGAACACTGAAGCTTTCTTT
many	NA	TRBV7-8	TRBJ2-2	CASSLTGFGGELFF	TGTGCCAGCAGCTTAACAGGGTTTGGCGGGGAGCTGTTTTTT
few	NA	TRBV9	TRBJ2-5	CASSPRGTVWETQYF	TGTGCCAGCAGCCCCCGGGGGACGGTGTGGGAGACCCAGTACTTC
many	TRBD2	TRBV10-3	TRBJ2-2	CATTDGPAGGNTGELFF	TGTGCCACGACAGATGGTCCAGCGGGAGGGAACACCGGGGAGCTGTTTTTT
many	NA	TRBV10-3	TRBJ1-2	CAISDSGSSTF	TGTGCCATCAGTGATTCTGGGAGTTCCACCTTC
few	NA	TRBV7-2	TRBJ2-2	CASSLWGHGNTGELFF	TGTGCCAGCAGCTTATGGGGGCATGGAAACACCGGGGAGCTGTTTTTT
NA	TRBD1	TRBV6-6	TRBJ2-7	CASSPNRDRGGEQYF	TGTGCCAGCAGTCCCAACCGGGACAGGGGCGGCGAGCAGTACTTC
many	NA	TRBV19	TRBJ2-7	CASRRGTAYEQYF	TGTGCCAGTAGGCGCGGGACAGCCTACGAGCAGTACTTC
NA	TRBD1	TRBV2	TRBJ1-5	CASPTGGNQPQHF	TGTGCCAGCCCTACAGGGGGCAATCAGCCCCAGCATTTT
many	NA	TRBV20-1	TRBJ1-1	CSAGKNTEAFF	TGCAGTGCTGGGAAGAACACTGAAGCTTTCTTT
many	NA	TRBV7-9	TRBJ1-2	CASSPGAPGGYTF	TGTGCCAGCAGCCCAGGGGCTCCGGGTGGCTACACCTTC
NA	TRBD1	TRBV2	TRBJ1-2	CASSEGTGMNYGYTF	TGTGCCAGCAGTGAAGGGACAGGGATGAACTATGGCTACACCTTC
many	NA	TRBV5-8	TRBJ1-6	CASSLDIRSPLHF	TGTGCCAGCAGCTTGGACATACGGTCACCCCTCCACTTT
NA	NA	TRBV5-1	TRBJ1-2	CASSSPRETATGGYTF	TGCGCCAGCAGCTCCCCCCGGGAGACAGCGACGGGTGGCTACACCTTC
NA	NA	TRBV7-2	TRBJ2-7	CASSLFGVGVSYEQYF	TGTGCCAGCAGCTTGTTCGGGGTCGGCGTTTCCTACGAGCAGTACTTC
NA	NA	TRBV30	TRBJ1-1	CAWTKQGGTEAFF	TGTGCCTGGACAAAGCAGGGAGGCACTGAAGCTTTCTTT
few	NA	TRBV5-1	TRBJ2-2	CASSWGLTNTGELFF	TGCGCCAGCAGCTGGGGACTCACGAACACCGGGGAGCTGTTTTTT
NA	TRBD1	TRBV10-3	TRBJ1-5	CAISDISGTGQPQHF	TGTGCCATCAGTGACATATCCGGGACAGGACAGCCCCAGCATTTT
few	NA	TRBV5-4	TRBJ2-2	CASSVTGRGTGELFF	TGTGCCAGCAGCGTGACAGGACGCGGCACCGGGGAGCTGTTTTTT
NA	TRBD1	TRBV29-1	TRBJ2-7	CSSGTGFGYEQYF	TGCAGCTCCGGGACAGGGTTCGGCTACGAGCAGTACTTC
NA	TRBD2	TRBV7-9	TRBJ2-7	CASSLIPGAGADEQYF	TGTGCCAGCAGCTTAATTCCCGGAGCGGGAGCGGACGAGCAGTACTTC
NA	TRBD1	TRBV5-8	TRBJ2-5	CASSFVTGARETQYF	TGTGCCAGCAGCTTCGTGACAGGGGCTCGAGAGACCCAGTACTTC
NA	NA	TRBV7-2	TRBJ2-5	CASTGRGAETQYF	TGTGCCAGCACCGGACGGGGCGCGGAGACCCAGTACTTC
NA	NA	TRBV20-1	TRBJ2-7	CSARDEGEQYF	TGCAGTGCTAGAGATGAGGGCGAGCAGTACTTC
many	NA	TRBV24-1	TRBJ2-7	CATPRRSYEQYF	TGTGCCACCCCACGCAGATCCTACGAGCAGTACTTC
NA	NA	TRBV2	TRBJ2-5	CASSEDSGAEKETQYF	TGTGCCAGCAGTGAAGATTCGGGGGCAGAGAAGGAGACCCAGTACTTC
many	NA	TRBV7-8	TRBJ1-1	CASSPRRDPYTEAFF	TGTGCCAGCAGCCCCCGCAGAGACCCTTACACTGAAGCTTTCTTT
NA	NA	TRBV7-2	TRBJ2-2	CASSLFRQEGTGELFF	TGTGCCAGCAGCTTATTCAGGCAAGAAGGCACCGGGGAGCTGTTTTTT
NA	NA	TRBV2	TRBJ1-1	CASIGRTLYGAFF	TGTGCCAGCATCGGCAGGACCTTGTACGGAGCTTTCTTT
few	TRBD1	TRBV6-6	TRBJ1-5	CASRETGTSNQPQHF	TGTGCCAGCAGGGAGACAGGGACAAGCAATCAGCCCCAGCATTTT
NA	TRBD1	TRBV20-1	TRBJ1-5	CSAIDRATEGPQHF	TGCAGTGCTATTGACAGGGCGACTGAAGGGCCCCAGCATTTT
many	TRBD2	TRBV20-1	TRBJ2-7	CSAGSGAGPFEQYF	TGCAGTGCTGGTAGCGGGGCAGGCCCCTTCGAGCAGTACTTC
many	TRBD1	TRBV11-3	TRBJ2-5	CASSLLGGQVKETQYF	TGTGCCAGCAGCTTATTAGGGGGACAGGTGAAGGAGACCCAGTACTTC
NA	NA	TRBV7-9	TRBJ2-7	CASSRPGLGYEQYF	TGTGCCAGCAGCCGTCCAGGGCTGGGCTACGAGCAGTACTTC
many	TRBD1	TRBV10-3	TRBJ2-5	CAIRPGDSLQETQYF	TGTGCCATCAGGCCAGGGGACAGTTTACAAGAGACCCAGTACTTC
many	NA	TRBV7-9	TRBJ2-7	CASSREAGALSEQYF	TGTGCCAGCAGCCGTGAGGCGGGGGCCCTCTCCGAGCAGTACTTC
many	NA	TRBV7-9	TRBJ2-2	CASSLARDRRTGELFF	TGTGCCAGCAGCTTAGCGCGAGACAGGAGAACCGGGGAGCTGTTTTTT
NA	NA	TRBV14	TRBJ2-6	CASSRSYEGSGANVLTF	TGTGCCAGCAGCCGCTCATATGAGGGCTCTGGGGCCAACGTCCTGACTTTC
few	TRBD2	TRBV3-1	TRBJ2-5	CASSQPSGRAEETQYF	TGTGCCAGCAGCCAACCTAGCGGGAGGGCCGAAGAGACCCAGTACTTC
NA	TRBD1	TRBV2	TRBJ1-2	CASSQGGYNYGYTF	TGTGCCAGCAGTCAGGGGGGCTATAACTATGGCTACACCTTC
many	NA	TRBV11-2	TRBJ2-7	CASSTLGGEQYF	TGTGCCAGCAGCACCCTGGGCGGCGAGCAGTACTTC